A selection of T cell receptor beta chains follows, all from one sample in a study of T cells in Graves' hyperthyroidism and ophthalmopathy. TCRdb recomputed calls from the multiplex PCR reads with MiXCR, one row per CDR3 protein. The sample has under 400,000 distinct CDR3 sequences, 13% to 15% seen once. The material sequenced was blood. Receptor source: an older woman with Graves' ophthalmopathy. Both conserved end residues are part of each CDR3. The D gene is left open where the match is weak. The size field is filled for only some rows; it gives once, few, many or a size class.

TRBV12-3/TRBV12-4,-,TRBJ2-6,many,CASSDTSGANVLTF,TGTGCCAGCAGTGACACCTCTGGGGCCAACGTCCTGACTTTC
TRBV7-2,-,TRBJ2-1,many,CASSLSGRDLSEQFF,TGTGCCAGCAGCTTAAGCGGGCGGGACCTCAGCGAGCAGTTCTTC
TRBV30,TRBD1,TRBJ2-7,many,CAWSSGQGEMEQYF,TGTGCCTGGAGTTCGGGACAGGGTGAGATGGAGCAGTACTTC
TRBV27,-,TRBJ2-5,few,CAGREVQYF,TGTGCCGGCAGGGAAGTCCAGTACTTC
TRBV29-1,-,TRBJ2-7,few,CSVERRLGDEQYF,TGCAGCGTTGAGCGCCGACTAGGCGACGAGCAGTACTTC
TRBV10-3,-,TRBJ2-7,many,CAISVDLYEQYF,TGTGCCATCAGTGTGGACCTCTACGAGCAGTACTTC
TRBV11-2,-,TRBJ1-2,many,CASSLRRETNYGYTF,TGTGCCAGCAGCTTAAGGCGGGAGACTAACTATGGCTACACCTTC
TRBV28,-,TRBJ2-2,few,CASSLLSTVQPGELFF,TGTGCCAGCAGTTTATTGTCCACGGTTCAACCCGGGGAGCTGTTTTTT
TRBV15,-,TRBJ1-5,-,CATSEEGRNQPQHF,TGTGCCACCAGCGAGGAGGGACGAAATCAGCCCCAGCATTTT
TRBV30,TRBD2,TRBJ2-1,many,CAWSPGLGRVNEQFF,TGTGCCTGGAGCCCGGGACTAGGGAGGGTCAATGAGCAGTTCTTC
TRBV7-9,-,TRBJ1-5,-,CASSLSISNQPQHF,TGTGCCAGCAGCTTATCCATCAGCAATCAGCCCCAGCATTTT
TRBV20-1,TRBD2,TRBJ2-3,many,CSASSLAGGMNTQYF,TGCAGTGCTAGTTCACTAGCGGGAGGTATGAATACGCAGTATTTT
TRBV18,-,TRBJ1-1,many,CASSPGTGETEAFF,TGTGCCAGCTCACCGGGCACGGGGGAGACTGAAGCTTTCTTT
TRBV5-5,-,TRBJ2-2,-,CASSFARSLGTAGELFF,TGTGCCAGCAGCTTTGCCCGCTCACTAGGGACCGCCGGGGAGCTGTTTTTT
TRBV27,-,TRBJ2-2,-,CASSFGQSTGELFF,TGTGCCAGCAGTTTTGGCCAGTCCACCGGGGAGCTGTTTTTT
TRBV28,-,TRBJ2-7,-,CASSPTGTIYEQYF,TGTGCCAGCAGCCCCACCGGGACGATATACGAGCAGTACTTC
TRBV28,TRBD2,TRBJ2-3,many,CASSSLLAGVGSDTQYF,TGTGCCAGCAGCTCCCTCTTAGCGGGAGTTGGCTCAGATACGCAGTATTTT
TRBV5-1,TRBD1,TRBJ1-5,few,CASSRSLGQTQHF,TGCGCCAGCAGCCGCAGCTTGGGACAGACCCAGCATTTT
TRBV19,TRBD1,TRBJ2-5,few,CASSVTGGETQYF,TGTGCCAGTAGTGTCACAGGGGGAGAGACCCAGTACTTC
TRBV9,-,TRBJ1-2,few,CASSVEIRGGDGYTF,TGTGCCAGCAGCGTAGAGATCAGGGGAGGGGATGGCTACACCTTC
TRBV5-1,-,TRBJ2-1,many,CASSSGLGNEQFF,TGCGCCAGCAGCTCCGGTTTGGGTAATGAGCAGTTCTTC
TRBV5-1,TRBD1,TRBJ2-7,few,CASSLDTGGSYEQYF,TGCGCCAGCAGCTTGGATACAGGGGGCTCCTACGAGCAGTACTTC
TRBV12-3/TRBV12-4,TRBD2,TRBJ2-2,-,CVSSFKAGVYTGELFF,TGTGTCAGCAGTTTTAAGGCGGGAGTTTACACCGGGGAGCTGTTTTTT
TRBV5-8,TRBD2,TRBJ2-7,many,CASRRPAGGGYEQYF,TGTGCCAGCAGACGACCAGCGGGAGGGGGCTACGAGCAGTACTTC
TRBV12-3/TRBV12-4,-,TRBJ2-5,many,CASSYEGSGTQYF,TGTGCCAGCAGTTATGAGGGGTCGGGGACCCAGTACTTC
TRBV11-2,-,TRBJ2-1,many,CASSLAVEVSYNEQFF,TGTGCCAGCAGCTTAGCCGTGGAGGTCTCCTACAATGAGCAGTTCTTC
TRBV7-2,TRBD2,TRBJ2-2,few,CASSLGGAGLVWELFF,TGTGCCAGCAGCTTAGGAGGAGCGGGACTAGTGTGGGAGCTGTTTTTT
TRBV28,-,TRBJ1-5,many,CASSWGVNQPQHF,TGTGCCAGCAGTTGGGGGGTCAATCAGCCCCAGCATTTT